This T cell receptor (beta chain) originates from a study of T cells after yellow fever vaccination. Overall study findings and caveats: Boosting was followed by the reappearance of most primary-vaccination clones (less than 98% CD4, around 90% CD8). The study found a weaker secondary response that peaked faster, day 5 versus 15. CD4 and CD8 compartments shared a small share of clonotypes.

They built TCR cDNA with 5'RACE template switching, a step that put in a universal primer site and UMIs. TCRdb reprocessed the 5' RACE reads via MiXCR and lists one record per CDR3 protein. The table records some 390,000 distinct CDR3 sequences, roughly a sixth of them present only once. A note on this clonotype: Antigen specificity is unknown.

Per the germline V gene, CDR1 is SGHTA and CDR2 is FQGNSA. The CDR3 consists of 15 residues. Trimming removed 5 bases from V and 11 bases from J; junction bases left unmatched: 12. This clonotype originated in a man younger than 35 who received the YFV17D yellow fever vaccine. V and J are TRBV7-2 and TRBJ1-6; 7 bases fit TRBD1. The sequences come from PBMCs, collected before the yellow fever booster vaccination. The CDR3 is CASSIGTAERAPLHF. The CDR3 region has the DNA TGTGCCAGCAGCATTGGGACAGCGGAAAGGGCACCCCTCCACTTT. Looking up the rest from reference TRBV7-2 and TRBJ1-6 gives the full variable domain: GAGVSQSPSNKVTEKGKDVELRCDPISGHTALYWYRQSLGQGLEFLIYFQGNSAPDKSGLPSDRFSAERTGGSVSTLTIQRTQQEDSAVYLCASSIGTAERAPLHFGNGTRLTVT.